The T cell receptor beta chain described here comes from a study of T cell clonotyping in hematopoietic cell transplantation. Recipients were bled about 28 days pretransplant and at posttransplant days 30, 100, 180. Clones were read by immunoSEQ multiplex PCR, and TCRdb kept only the in-frame ones, dropping some. The profile shows 4,000 or so clones, about 80% of them singletons. The CDR3 extends over 11 amino acids. Trimming cost V 8 bases and J 4 bases, with 11 bases left between them. Germline CDR1 is SQVTM and CDR2 is ANQGSEA. The receptor comes from a male patient aged 45-60 years who had an allogeneic stem cell transplant from an unrelated donor, so the T cells may come from the graft donor. Some clones in this sample may be carry-over from other donors' samples. The starting material was peripheral blood mononuclear cells, obtained 100 days after allogeneic stem cell transplant. The chain has TRBV29-1 and TRBJ2-5; no clear D gene. CDR3 sequence reads: CSSAVGETQYF. The CDR3 DNA sequence: TGCAGCTCAGCAGTGGGAGAGACCCAGTACTTC.